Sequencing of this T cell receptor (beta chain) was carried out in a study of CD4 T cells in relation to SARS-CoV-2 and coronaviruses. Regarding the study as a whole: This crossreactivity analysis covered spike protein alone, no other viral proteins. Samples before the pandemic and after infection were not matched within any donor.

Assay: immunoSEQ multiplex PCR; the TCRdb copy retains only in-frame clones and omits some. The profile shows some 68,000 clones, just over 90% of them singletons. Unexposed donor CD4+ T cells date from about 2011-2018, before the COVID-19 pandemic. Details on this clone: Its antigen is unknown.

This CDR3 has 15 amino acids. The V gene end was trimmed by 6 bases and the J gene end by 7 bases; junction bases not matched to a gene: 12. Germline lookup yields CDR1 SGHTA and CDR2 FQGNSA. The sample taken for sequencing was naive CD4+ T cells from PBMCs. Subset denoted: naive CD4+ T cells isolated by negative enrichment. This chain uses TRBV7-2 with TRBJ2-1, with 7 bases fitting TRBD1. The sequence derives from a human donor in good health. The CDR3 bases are TGTGCCAGCAGTCTTGACAGGGCGGGTGGGAATGAGCAGTTCTTC. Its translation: CASSLDRAGGNEQFF. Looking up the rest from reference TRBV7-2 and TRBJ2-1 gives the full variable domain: GAGVSQSPSNKVTEKGKDVELRCDPISGHTALYWYRQSLGQGLEFLIYFQGNSAPDKSGLPSDRFSAERTGGSVSTLTIQRTQQEDSAVYLCASSLDRAGGNEQFFGPGTRLTVL.